The rows below give T cell receptor beta chains drawn from one sample of a study of blood T cell repertoires in COVID-19. Measured with immunoSEQ multiplex PCR; TCRdb has only the in-frame clones, and not every one. The repertoire holds 140,000 to 150,000 clones, roughly 90% seen once, with about 3.2% in the top ten. Material for sequencing was peripheral blood. These receptors all come from a man in his 60s with active or convalescent COVID-19. Both conserved end residues are part of each CDR3. A D gene is named only where the DNA matches it firmly. Size values are once, few and many counts, or a class for expanded clones, and some rows have none.

clone_size: NA
j_call: TRBJ1-1
d_call: NA
v_call: TRBV3-1/TRBV3-2
cdr3_aa: CASSRGYYWDTEAFF
cdr3_nt: TGTGCCAGCAGCCGAGGATATTATTGGGACACTGAAGCTTTCTTT

clone_size: once
j_call: TRBJ2-7
d_call: NA
v_call: TRBV7-8
cdr3_aa: CASSLDKSYEQYF
cdr3_nt: TGTGCCAGCAGCCTTGACAAATCCTACGAGCAGTACTTC

clone_size: once
j_call: TRBJ2-1
d_call: NA
v_call: TRBV6-5
cdr3_aa: CASSYPGVYNEQFF
cdr3_nt: TGTGCCAGCAGTTACCCTGGAGTGTACAATGAGCAGTTCTTC

clone_size: NA
j_call: TRBJ2-5
d_call: TRBD2
v_call: TRBV2
cdr3_aa: CASRSGGETQYF
cdr3_nt: TGTGCCAGCAGAAGCGGGGGAGAGACCCAGTACTTC

clone_size: NA
j_call: TRBJ1-1
d_call: TRBD1
v_call: TRBV30
cdr3_aa: CAWSSPGQGNTEAFF
cdr3_nt: TGTGCCTGGAGTTCCCCCGGACAGGGGAACACTGAAGCTTTCTTT

clone_size: NA
j_call: TRBJ2-2
d_call: TRBD1
v_call: TRBV3-1/TRBV3-2
cdr3_aa: CASSRGQLSGELFF
cdr3_nt: TGTGCCAGCAGCCGGGGACAGCTCTCCGGGGAGCTGTTTTTT

clone_size: NA
j_call: TRBJ1-1
d_call: NA
v_call: TRBV5-1
cdr3_aa: CASSSEGGNTEAFF
cdr3_nt: TGCGCCAGCAGCTCTGAGGGCGGGAACACTGAAGCTTTCTTT

clone_size: NA
j_call: TRBJ1-4
d_call: NA
v_call: TRBV4-2
cdr3_aa: CASSQNLDINEKLFF
cdr3_nt: TGTGCCAGCAGCCAAAACCTGGACATTAATGAAAAACTGTTTTTT

clone_size: NA
j_call: TRBJ1-5
d_call: NA
v_call: TRBV18
cdr3_aa: CASSATGGNNQPQHF
cdr3_nt: TGTGCCAGCTCAGCCACGGGGGGTAACAATCAGCCCCAGCATTTT

clone_size: once
j_call: TRBJ1-2
d_call: NA
v_call: TRBV24-1
cdr3_aa: CATSDSNGAGDPGYTF
cdr3_nt: TGTGCCACCAGTGATTCTAATGGGGCAGGGGATCCTGGCTACACCTTC

clone_size: NA
j_call: TRBJ1-6
d_call: NA
v_call: TRBV5-5
cdr3_aa: CASSPESNSPLHF
cdr3_nt: TGTGCCAGCAGCCCCGAGTCGAATTCACCCCTCCACTTT

clone_size: NA
j_call: TRBJ1-4
d_call: TRBD1
v_call: TRBV7-2
cdr3_aa: CASSAGQGVREKLFF
cdr3_nt: TGTGCCAGCAGCGCGGGACAGGGAGTACGAGAAAAACTGTTTTTT

clone_size: few
j_call: TRBJ2-1
d_call: TRBD2
v_call: TRBV3-1/TRBV3-2
cdr3_aa: CASSQGSLAGGRLGEQFF
cdr3_nt: TGTGCCAGCAGCCAAGGCTCACTAGCGGGAGGCCGGCTGGGTGAGCAGTTCTTC

clone_size: NA
j_call: TRBJ1-4
d_call: NA
v_call: TRBV28
cdr3_aa: CASSLSTGGEKLFF
cdr3_nt: TGTGCCAGCAGTTTATCGACAGGCGGCGAAAAACTGTTTTTT

clone_size: NA
j_call: TRBJ2-3
d_call: TRBD1
v_call: TRBV5-5
cdr3_aa: CASSLEGQGIDTQYF
cdr3_nt: TGTGCCAGCAGCTTGGAGGGACAGGGAATAGATACGCAGTATTTT

clone_size: NA
j_call: TRBJ2-1
d_call: TRBD2
v_call: TRBV5-4
cdr3_aa: CASSFSGGAPDEQFF
cdr3_nt: TGTGCCAGCAGCTTTAGCGGGGGGGCCCCGGATGAGCAGTTCTTC

clone_size: NA
j_call: TRBJ2-2
d_call: TRBD2
v_call: TRBV24-1
cdr3_aa: CATSDPGLNTGELFF
cdr3_nt: TGTGCCACCAGTGATCCGGGACTAAACACCGGGGAGCTGTTTTTT

clone_size: NA
j_call: TRBJ1-2
d_call: NA
v_call: TRBV9
cdr3_aa: CASSVRQGPYYGYTF
cdr3_nt: TGTGCCAGCAGCGTAAGGCAGGGCCCTTACTATGGCTACACCTTC

clone_size: NA
j_call: TRBJ1-1
d_call: NA
v_call: TRBV12-3/TRBV12-4
cdr3_aa: CASRPQGYEAFF
cdr3_nt: TGTGCCAGCAGGCCGCAGGGGTATGAAGCTTTCTTT

clone_size: NA
j_call: TRBJ2-3
d_call: NA
v_call: TRBV7-9
cdr3_aa: CASSFSTSPSTDTQYF
cdr3_nt: TGTGCCAGCAGCTTTTCGACTTCACCTAGCACAGATACGCAGTATTTT